This paragraph reports one TCR beta chain. The entry originates in a study of blood T cell repertoires in COVID-19. Study details: The cDNA or gDNA used as material had been derived from T cells, B-cell-depleted T cells, or PBMCs.

Trimming at V came to 5 bases and at J to 4 bases, leaving 8 bases not matched to a gene. In germline, CDR1 is SEHNR, CDR2 FQNEAQ (reference sequence). The CDR3 runs to 16 residues. Those enrolled in Seattle joined during active infection and were followed longitudinally afterward. The table came from immunoSEQ multiplex PCR; TCRdb's copy has only in-frame clones and leaves some out. The sample has nearly 350,000 clones; 87% are singletons. This clonotype was obtained from a woman aged 50 to 60 with COVID-19, enrolled during active disease. The sample taken for sequencing was peripheral blood. V usage is TRBV7-9 and J usage is TRBJ2-1; 10 nucleotides match TRBD2. For the CDR3, the DNA is TGTGCCAGCAGCCCCCGCGGGACTAGCGTATACAATGAGCAGTTCTTC. Its translation is CASSPRGTSVYNEQFF.